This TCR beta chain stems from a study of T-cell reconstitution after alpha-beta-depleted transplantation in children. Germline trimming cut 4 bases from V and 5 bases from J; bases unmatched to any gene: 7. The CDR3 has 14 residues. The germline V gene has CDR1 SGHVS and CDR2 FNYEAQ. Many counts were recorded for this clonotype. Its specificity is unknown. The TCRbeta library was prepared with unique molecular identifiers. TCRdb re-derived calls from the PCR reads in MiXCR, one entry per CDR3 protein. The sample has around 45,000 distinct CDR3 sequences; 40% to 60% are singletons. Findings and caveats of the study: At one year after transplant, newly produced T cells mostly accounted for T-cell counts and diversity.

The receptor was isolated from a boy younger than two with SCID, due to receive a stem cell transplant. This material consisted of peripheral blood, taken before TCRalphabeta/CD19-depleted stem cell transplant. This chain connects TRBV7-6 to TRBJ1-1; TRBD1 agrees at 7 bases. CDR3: CASSSSTGRTEAFF. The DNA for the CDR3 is TGTGCCAGCAGCTCCTCGACAGGGAGGACTGAAGCTTTCTTT.